These T cell receptor beta chains were read from a single sample in a study of shared clonotypes between healthy human individuals. Method: immunoSEQ multiplex PCR; TCRdb's copy keeps in-frame clones and lacks some. The sample lists millions of clones; 90% to 95% were seen once. The sequencing sample was made of naive CD4+ T cells sorted from blood. The receptors were sampled from a man younger than 35 in good health. Each CDR3 is given with its conserved first and last residue. The D gene is left open where the match is weak. Part of the rows lack a size; the others show once, few, many or a class for expanded clones.

CDR3 length,D gene,clone size,V gene,J gene,CDR3 DNA,CDR3 protein
15,.,.,TRBV15,TRBJ1-1,TGTGCCACCAGCAGAGGGATAGGGGGGAACACTGAAGCTTTCTTT,CATSRGIGGNTEAFF
15,TRBD1,.,TRBV23-1,TRBJ1-1,TGCGCCAGCAGTCCACCAGGGGGCCCGAACACTGAAGCTTTCTTT,CASSPPGGPNTEAFF
15,.,.,TRBV30,TRBJ2-1,TGTGCCTGGAGGCCTGGGAGCACAACCTACAATGAGCAGTTCTTC,CAWRPGSTTYNEQFF
16,.,.,TRBV10-3,TRBJ2-7,TGTGCCATCAGTGCATCAAGCAGCCTCACAAGCTACGAGCAGTACTTC,CAISASSSLTSYEQYF
12,TRBD2,.,TRBV23-1,TRBJ2-3,TGCGCCCCCCCTAGCGGGACAGATACGCAGTATTTT,CAPPSGTDTQYF
16,.,.,TRBV28,TRBJ1-6,TGTGCCAGCAGTTTTTCTGACAGAAGAAGTAATTCACCCCTCCACTTT,CASSFSDRRSNSPLHF
13,.,.,TRBV10-1,TRBJ2-6,TGCGCCAGCAGTGGCCCTGACCCCAACGTCCTGACTTTC,CASSGPDPNVLTF
15,TRBD1,.,TRBV19,TRBJ1-2,TGTGCCAGTAGTAGGCGGACAGGGTCAAACTATGGCTACACCTTC,CASSRRTGSNYGYTF
15,TRBD2,.,TRBV10-3,TRBJ2-1,TGTGCCATCAGTGTTAGCGGGGGCCGCGTCAATGAGCAGTTCTTC,CAISVSGGRVNEQFF
15,.,once,TRBV7-2,TRBJ2-7,TGTGCCAGCAGCCGACGAGGGGGGCCCCCCTACGAGCAGTACTTC,CASSRRGGPPYEQYF
15,TRBD1,.,TRBV27,TRBJ2-3,TGTGCCAGCAGCCCCCCCGGGACAGAAGGCGATACGCAGTATTTT,CASSPPGTEGDTQYF
14,TRBD1,.,TRBV2,TRBJ2-2,TGTGCCAGCAGCGGACAGGGGCGAGCCGGGGAGCTGTTTTTT,CASSGQGRAGELFF
15,TRBD2,.,TRBV30,TRBJ2-3,TGTGCCTGGAGTGGGCTAGCGGAGACCACAGATACGCAGTATTTT,CAWSGLAETTDTQYF